This TCR beta chain originates from a study of T-cell memory formation after mild COVID-19 (TCRdb year 2021). Background for the entire study: TCR sequence clusters from the two donors were found to be largely donor specific. In a couple of donors, T-cell clones that expanded and contracted after mild COVID-19 were tracked by sequencing TCRalpha and TCRbeta repertoires over time. Two young, previously healthy adult volunteers made up the cohort, one male and one female. Overall study outcomes, separate from this receptor: Only a couple of mild cases were covered in the study, and larger cohorts including severe cases with pre-infection samples were considered necessary. The detection of some responding clones in pre-infection memory suggests that pre-existing cross-reactive memory T cells joined the SARS-CoV-2 response. From day 15 to 85, contracting clones showed balanced CD4/CD8 phenotypes, whereas a second wave of clones that expanded from day 15 to 37 leaned towards CD4+. The second-wave clones that peaked on day 37 were not confirmed to be SARS-CoV-2 specific. Contracting CD4+ clones appeared mostly in the CM and EM memory subsets, whereas CD8+ clones were enriched in EMRA.

PBMCs were isolated by Ficoll-Paque density gradient centrifugation. The sequencer was an Illumina NovaSeq 6000. TCRalpha and TCRbeta cDNA libraries were built by 5'RACE with constant-segment primers, adding sample barcodes and unique molecular identifiers. RNA was extracted from every sample with Trizol reagent. Amplification of the libraries took two PCR steps, and the second step added a second sample barcode plus Illumina TruSeq adapters. The libraries were sequenced on an Illumina NovaSeq using 2 x 150 bp paired-end reads. Concerning the study's data processing: Demultiplexing of reads and collapsing into UMI-guided consensus sequences were performed with migec v1.2.7. Using mixcr v2.1.11, UMI consensuses were aligned to TRA and TRB V and J templates and then assembled into clonotypes. A clonotype was counted as expanded or contracted only when both edgeR and NoisET called the clonotype significant, with the noise models trained on biological replicates. For edgeR calls, the cutoffs were a false discovery rate-adjusted p below 0.01 and a log2 fold-change threshold of 1. As an exploratory analysis of dynamics, max-normalized trajectories of the 1000 most abundant clonotypes were examined by PCA with hierarchical clustering. Each responding clone was given a CD4 or CD8 phenotype based on the CD4+ and CD8+ repertoires, which had been sequenced separately. TCRdb reran the public reads through fastp at Q25 and MiXCR, keeping productive beta chains. Rows with a matching CDR3 protein are joined into one entry that keeps the most common DNA and genes. What appears here as the V and J calls and clone size reflects TCRdb's work, not the paper's. The sample table lists approximately 300,000 distinct CDR3 sequences, roughly 8.2% of them with a count of one. Approximately 23% of the sample comes from the top ten.

Per the germline V gene, MNHEY is the CDR1 and SVGEGT is the CDR2. The CDR3 covers 17 residues, taking in both the cysteine and the phenylalanine. The entry retains the CDR3 DNA only, 51 bases that are in frame from base 1. V sheds 4 bases and J sheds 3 bases, leaving 21 bases between their ends. This clonotype was picked up a small number of times. Its antigen remains undetermined. Per-base quality was not reported, and no clone a single base away is much larger than it. Source material: PBMCs or a T cell subset sorted from them (not recorded which). The TCR originated in a man between 18 and 35 years old who had mild COVID-19 (a few samples of this study predate the infection). The sample titles of this study are shuffled in the database, so cell type and time point are left out; the donor was told from shared clones. The chain is encoded by TRBV6-2 or TRBV6-3 joined to TRBJ1-1; 6 matching bases give a weak D call of TRBD1. CDR3 sequence: CASSWPGHPLGHTEAFF. The nucleotides are TGTGCCAGCAGTTGGCCGGGACACCCTCTCGGGCACACTGAAGCTTTCTTT.